A selection of T cell receptor beta chains follows, all from one sample in a study of cytomegalovirus exposure and HLA in healthy donors. Profiling relied on immunoSEQ multiplex PCR, and the TCRdb table lists in-frame clones only, not all of them. Counted here are more than 60,000 clones, around 84% occurring once; the ten biggest clones make up approximately 17%. What was sequenced was PBMCs. The receptors here all came from a man in his sixties or seventies in good health and CMV-seropositive. Each CDR3 is given without its conserved first and last residue.

j_call	v_call	cdr3_aa
TRBJ2-6	TRBV14	ASSSQGFPGANVLT
TRBJ1-4	TRBV28	ASSGSATNEKLF
TRBJ2-3	TRBV10-3	AIRGAADTQY
TRBJ1-1	TRBV10-3	AISERGQGDEAF
TRBJ2-5	TRBV6-5	AGSSDRGGETQY
TRBJ1-4	TRBV5-1	ASSLIEGDEKLF
TRBJ1-2	TRBV7-9	ASSLDIYGYT
TRBJ2-3	TRBV6-5	ASSKTSGYTDTQY
TRBJ2-5	TRBV2	ASSPTSFQETQY
TRBJ2-2	TRBV19	ATAGGYTGELF
TRBJ2-1	TRBV9	ASSVGGLDYNEQF
TRBJ2-3	TRBV5-1	ASSFGETTDTQY
TRBJ2-2	TRBV18	ASSPQGAQTGELF
TRBJ1-3	TRBV9	ASSVGQGGGNTIY
TRBJ2-7	TRBV4-1	ASSQETLAGVNVGQY
TRBJ1-6	TRBV13	ASSLEYGTGDSPLH
TRBJ2-1	TRBV19	ASSIERWEQF
TRBJ1-1	TRBV2	ASRPYLQGHDTEAF
TRBJ2-4	TRBV7-9	ASSLYGEGEAKNIQY
TRBJ1-1	TRBV29-1	SVDPGGTEAF
TRBJ2-3	TRBV5-8	ASSPRLHSGTDTQY
TRBJ2-5	TRBV7-9	ASSSEGYQPETQY
TRBJ2-3	TRBV10-2	ASTDLPDTQY
TRBJ2-3	TRBV7-2	ASSSGMADTQY
TRBJ1-2	TRBV18	ASSPTGGGGYYT
.	TRBV6-1	ATVPTGVSYEQY
TRBJ1-2	TRBV4-2	ASSLRVGGNYGYT
TRBJ2-5	TRBV28	ASSLFQETQY